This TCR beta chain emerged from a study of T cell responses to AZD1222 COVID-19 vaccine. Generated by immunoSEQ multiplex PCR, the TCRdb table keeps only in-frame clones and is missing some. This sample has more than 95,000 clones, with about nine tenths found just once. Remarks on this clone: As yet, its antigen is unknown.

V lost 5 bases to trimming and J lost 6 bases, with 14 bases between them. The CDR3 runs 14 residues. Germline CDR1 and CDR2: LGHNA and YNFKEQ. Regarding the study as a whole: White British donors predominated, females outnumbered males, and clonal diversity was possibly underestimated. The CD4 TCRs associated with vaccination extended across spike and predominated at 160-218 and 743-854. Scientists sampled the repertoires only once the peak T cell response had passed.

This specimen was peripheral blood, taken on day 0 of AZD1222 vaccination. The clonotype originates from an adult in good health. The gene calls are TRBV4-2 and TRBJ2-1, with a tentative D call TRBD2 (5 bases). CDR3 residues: CASSFGLALNEQFF. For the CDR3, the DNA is TGTGCCAGCAGCTTCGGGCTAGCCCTCAATGAGCAGTTCTTC.